This T cell receptor beta chain was captured in a study of CD8+ T cells in alopecia areata. Study-wide context: For the treated group, dosing was oral tofacitinib at 5 to 10 mg twice daily. Tofacitinib ran 6 to 18 months, followed by 6 months off drug.

Deletions cut 5 bases from V and 7 bases from J, with 11 bases between. Looked up from germline, CDR1 is SEHNR and CDR2 is FQNEAQ (reference sequence). CDR3 length: 12 residues. cDNA prepared by RNA extraction and subsequent reverse transcription served as the template for sequencing. Generated by immunoSEQ multiplex PCR, the TCRdb table keeps only in-frame clones and is missing some. The top ten hold 15% to 20% of the sample, which has 130,000 or so clones, approximately 49% seen once. As regards this clone: What it recognizes is unknown.

Study findings and constraints: Unlike in mice, where it was clearer, TCR sharing across patients was less clear, possibly HLA-related. Scalp sample data also include resident alphabeta T cells from normal skin.

Specimen: CD8+ T cells sorted from blood, collected at week 0. This chain connects TRBV7-9 to TRBJ1-1; TRBD1 is a possible D gene (5 bases). This TCR was recovered from a human donor with alopecia areata. This CDR3 reads CASSQGGDEAFF. The CDR3 DNA follows: TGTGCCAGCAGCCAGGGCGGGGATGAAGCTTTCTTT.